The clone carrying this T cell receptor (beta chain) was observed many times. TCRdb itself ran the RT-PCR reads through MiXCR, one entry per CDR3 protein. The repertoire holds over 400,000 distinct CDR3 sequences, with roughly 11% as singletons. This sample was taken from a study of response to subunit inactivated influenza vaccine. Trimming removed 0 bases at V and 4 bases at J, with 7 bases between. Germline V lookup: CDR1 SGHRS, CDR2 YFSETQ. This CDR3 region has 14 residues. The chain links TRBV5-1 to TRBJ2-2; D not certain. The specimen comprised PBMCs from blood, sampled more than 35 days after vaccination. This clonotype was obtained from a man aged 45-60 years who received an inactivated influenza vaccine. The CDR3: CASSLEESTGELFF. The CDR3 DNA is TGCGCCAGCAGCTTGGAGGAGTCCACCGGGGAGCTGTTTTTT.